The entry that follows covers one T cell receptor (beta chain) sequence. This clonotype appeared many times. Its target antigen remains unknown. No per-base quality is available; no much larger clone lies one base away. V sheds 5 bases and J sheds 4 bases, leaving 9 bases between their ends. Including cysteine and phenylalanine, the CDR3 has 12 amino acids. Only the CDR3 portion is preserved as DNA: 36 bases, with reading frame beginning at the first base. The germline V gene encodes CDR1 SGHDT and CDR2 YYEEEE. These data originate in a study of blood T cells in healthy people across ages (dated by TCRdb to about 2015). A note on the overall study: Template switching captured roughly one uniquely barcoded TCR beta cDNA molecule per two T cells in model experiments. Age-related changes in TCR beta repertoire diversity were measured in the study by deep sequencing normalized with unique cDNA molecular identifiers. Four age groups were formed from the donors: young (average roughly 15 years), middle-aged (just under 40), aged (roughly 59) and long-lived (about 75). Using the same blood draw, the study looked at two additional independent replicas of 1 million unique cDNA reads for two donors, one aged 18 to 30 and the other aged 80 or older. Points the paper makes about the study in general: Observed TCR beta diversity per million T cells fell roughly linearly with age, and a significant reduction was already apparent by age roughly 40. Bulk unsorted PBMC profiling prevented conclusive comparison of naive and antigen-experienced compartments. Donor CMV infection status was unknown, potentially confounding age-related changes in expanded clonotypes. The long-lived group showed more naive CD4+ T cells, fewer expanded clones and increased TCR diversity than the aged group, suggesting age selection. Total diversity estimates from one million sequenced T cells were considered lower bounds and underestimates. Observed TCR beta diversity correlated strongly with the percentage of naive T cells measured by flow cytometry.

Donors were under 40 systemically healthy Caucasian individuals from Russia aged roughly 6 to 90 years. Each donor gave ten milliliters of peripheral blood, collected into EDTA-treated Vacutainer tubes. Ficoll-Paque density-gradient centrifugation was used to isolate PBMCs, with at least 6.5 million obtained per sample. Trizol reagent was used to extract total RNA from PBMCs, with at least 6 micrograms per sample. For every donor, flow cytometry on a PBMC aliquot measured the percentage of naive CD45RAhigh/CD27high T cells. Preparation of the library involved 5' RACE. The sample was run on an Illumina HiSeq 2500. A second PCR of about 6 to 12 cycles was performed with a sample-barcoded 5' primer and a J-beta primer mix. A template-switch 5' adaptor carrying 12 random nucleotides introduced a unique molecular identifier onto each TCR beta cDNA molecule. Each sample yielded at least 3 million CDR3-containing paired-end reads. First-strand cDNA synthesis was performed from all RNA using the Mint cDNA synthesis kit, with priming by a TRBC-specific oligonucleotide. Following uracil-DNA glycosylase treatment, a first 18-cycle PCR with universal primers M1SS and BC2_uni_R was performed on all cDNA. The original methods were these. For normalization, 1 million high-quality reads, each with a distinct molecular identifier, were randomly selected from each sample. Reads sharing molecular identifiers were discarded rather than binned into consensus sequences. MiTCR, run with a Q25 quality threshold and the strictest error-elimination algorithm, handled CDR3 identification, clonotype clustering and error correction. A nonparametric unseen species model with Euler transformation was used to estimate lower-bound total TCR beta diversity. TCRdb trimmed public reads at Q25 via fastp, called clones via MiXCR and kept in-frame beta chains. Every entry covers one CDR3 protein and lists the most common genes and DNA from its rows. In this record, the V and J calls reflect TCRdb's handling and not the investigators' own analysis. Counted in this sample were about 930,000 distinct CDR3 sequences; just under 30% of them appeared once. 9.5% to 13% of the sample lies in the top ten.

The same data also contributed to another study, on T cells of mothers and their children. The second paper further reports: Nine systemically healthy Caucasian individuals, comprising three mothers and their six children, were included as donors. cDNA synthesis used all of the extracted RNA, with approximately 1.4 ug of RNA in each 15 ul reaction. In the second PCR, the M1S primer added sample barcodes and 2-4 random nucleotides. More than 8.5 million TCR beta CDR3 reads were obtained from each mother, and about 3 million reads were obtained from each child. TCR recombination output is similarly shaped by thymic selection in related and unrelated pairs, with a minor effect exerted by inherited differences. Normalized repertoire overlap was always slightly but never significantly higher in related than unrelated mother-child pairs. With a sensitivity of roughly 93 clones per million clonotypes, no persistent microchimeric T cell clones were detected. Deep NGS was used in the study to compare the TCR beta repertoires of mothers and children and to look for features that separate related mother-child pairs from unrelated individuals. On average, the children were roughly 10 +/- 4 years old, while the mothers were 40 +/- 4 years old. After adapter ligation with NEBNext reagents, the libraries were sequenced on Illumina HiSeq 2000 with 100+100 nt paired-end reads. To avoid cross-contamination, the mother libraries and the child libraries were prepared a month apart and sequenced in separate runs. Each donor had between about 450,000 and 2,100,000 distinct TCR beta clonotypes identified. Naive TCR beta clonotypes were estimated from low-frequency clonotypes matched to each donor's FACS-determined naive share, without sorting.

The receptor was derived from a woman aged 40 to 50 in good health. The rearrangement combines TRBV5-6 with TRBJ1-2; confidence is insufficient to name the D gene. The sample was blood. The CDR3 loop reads CASSALGYGYTF. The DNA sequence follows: TGTGCCAGCAGTGCCCTAGGCTATGGCTACACCTTC.